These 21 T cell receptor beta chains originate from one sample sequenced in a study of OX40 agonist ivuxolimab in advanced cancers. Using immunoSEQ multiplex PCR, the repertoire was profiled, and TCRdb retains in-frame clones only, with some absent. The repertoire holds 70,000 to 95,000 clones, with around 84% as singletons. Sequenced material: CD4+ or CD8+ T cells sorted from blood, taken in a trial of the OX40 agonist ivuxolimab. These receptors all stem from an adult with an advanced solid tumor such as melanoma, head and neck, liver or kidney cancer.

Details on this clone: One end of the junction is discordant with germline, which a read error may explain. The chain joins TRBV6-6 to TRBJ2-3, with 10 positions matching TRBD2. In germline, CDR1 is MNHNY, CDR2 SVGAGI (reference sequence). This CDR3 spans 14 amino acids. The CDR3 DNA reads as TGTGCCGGCAGCGGGGGGGCCAACACAGATACGCAGTATTTT. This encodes CAGSGGANTDTQYF.

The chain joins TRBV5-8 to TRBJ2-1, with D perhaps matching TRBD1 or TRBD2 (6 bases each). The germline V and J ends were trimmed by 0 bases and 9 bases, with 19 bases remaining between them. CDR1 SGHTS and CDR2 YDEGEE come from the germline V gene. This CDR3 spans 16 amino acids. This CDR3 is CASSLARLQGRGEQFF. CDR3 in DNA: TGTGCCAGCAGCTTGGCACGCTTGCAGGGGCGGGGTGAGCAGTTCTTC.

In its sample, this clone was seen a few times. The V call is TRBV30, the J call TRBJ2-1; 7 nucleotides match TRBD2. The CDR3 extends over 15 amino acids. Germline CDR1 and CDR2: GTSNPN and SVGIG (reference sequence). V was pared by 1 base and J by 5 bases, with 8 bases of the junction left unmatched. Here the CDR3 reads CAWSGSAGVNNEQFF. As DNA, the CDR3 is TGTGCCTGGAGTGGTTCGGCGGGGGTGAACAATGAGCAGTTCTTC.

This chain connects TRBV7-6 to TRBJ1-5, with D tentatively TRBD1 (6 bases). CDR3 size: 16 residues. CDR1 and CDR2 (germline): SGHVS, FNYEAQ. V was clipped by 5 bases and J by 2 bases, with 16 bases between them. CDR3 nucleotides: TGTGCCAGCAGCCTAGAAGGACAGTTTGGCAATCAGCCCCAGCATTTT. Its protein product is CASSLEGQFGNQPQHF.

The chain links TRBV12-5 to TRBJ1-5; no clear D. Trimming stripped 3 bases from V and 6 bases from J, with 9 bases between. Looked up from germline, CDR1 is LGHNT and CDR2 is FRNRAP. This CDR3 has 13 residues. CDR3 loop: CASGFGAGQPQHF. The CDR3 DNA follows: TGTGCTAGTGGTTTCGGCGCAGGTCAGCCCCAGCATTTT.

CDR3 protein: CASSQSEGQGASDTQYF. CDR3 nucleotide sequence: TGCGCCAGCAGCCAAAGTGAGGGACAGGGGGCGTCAGATACGCAGTATTTT. This sequence joins TRBV4-3 and TRBJ2-3; 12 positions agree with TRBD1. V was clipped by 2 bases and J by 4 bases; unmatched bases: 7. This CDR3 is 17 amino acids long. Germline lookup yields CDR1 LGHNA and CDR2 YSLEER.

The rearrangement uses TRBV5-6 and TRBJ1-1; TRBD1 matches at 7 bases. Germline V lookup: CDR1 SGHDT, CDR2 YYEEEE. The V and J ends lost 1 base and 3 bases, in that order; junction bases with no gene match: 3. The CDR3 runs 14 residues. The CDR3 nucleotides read TGTGCCAGCAGCTTGCTAGACAGGGACACTGAAGCTTTCTTT. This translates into CASSLLDRDTEAFF.

For the CDR3, the DNA is TGTGCCAGCAGCGAAGGGGGCCGGGGGAGCTCACCCCTCCACTTT. This translates into CASSEGGRGSSPLHF. The V and J genes are TRBV9 and TRBJ1-6, with TRBD1 matching 7 bases. The length of the CDR3 is 15 residues. Germline CDR1 reads SGDLS; CDR2 reads YYNGEE. The V and J ends lost 3 bases and 10 bases, in that order; junction bases with no gene match: 10.

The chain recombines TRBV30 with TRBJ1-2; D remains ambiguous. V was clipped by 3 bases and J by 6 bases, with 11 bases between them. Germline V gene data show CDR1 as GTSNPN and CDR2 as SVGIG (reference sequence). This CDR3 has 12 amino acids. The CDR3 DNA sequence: TGTGCCTGGAGCGCCGCCAGTCATGGCTACACCTTC. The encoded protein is CAWSAASHGYTF.

Here the CDR3 reads CASSQAGYQETQYF. DNA for the CDR3: TGTGCCAGCAGCCAAGCCGGGTACCAAGAGACCCAGTACTTC. The chain employs TRBV14 and TRBJ2-5; D is uncertain. V gave up 1 base and J gave up 0 bases, with 6 bases separating them. This CDR3 is 14 amino acids long. Looked up from germline, CDR1 is SGHDN and CDR2 is FVKESK. The full variable domain, rest sourced from reference TRBV14 and TRBJ2-5, is EAGVTQFPSHSVIEKGQTVTLRCDPISGHDNLYWYRRVMGKEIKFLLHFVKESKQDESGMPNNRFLAERTGGTYSTLKVQPAELEDSGVYFCASSQAGYQETQYFGPGTRLLVL.

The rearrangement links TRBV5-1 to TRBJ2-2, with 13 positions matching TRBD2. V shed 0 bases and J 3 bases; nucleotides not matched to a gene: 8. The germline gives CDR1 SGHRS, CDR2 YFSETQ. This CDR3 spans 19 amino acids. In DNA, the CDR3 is TGCGCCAGCAGCTTGGGGACTAGCGGGGGCCCCACTCACACCGGGGAGCTGTTTTTT. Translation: CASSLGTSGGPTHTGELFF.

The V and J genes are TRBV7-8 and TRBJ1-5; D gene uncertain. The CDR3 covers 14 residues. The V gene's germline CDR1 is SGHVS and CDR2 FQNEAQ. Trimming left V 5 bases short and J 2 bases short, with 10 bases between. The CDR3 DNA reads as TGTGCCAGCAGCACCGAATGGGGCAATCAGCCCCAGCATTTT. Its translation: CASSTEWGNQPQHF. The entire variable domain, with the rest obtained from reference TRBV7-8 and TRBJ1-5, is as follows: GAGVSQSPRYKVAKRGQDVALRCDPISGHVSLFWYQQALGQGPEFLTYFQNEAQLDKSGLPSDRFFAERPEGSVSTLKIQRTQQEDSAVYLCASSTEWGNQPQHFGDGTRLSIL.

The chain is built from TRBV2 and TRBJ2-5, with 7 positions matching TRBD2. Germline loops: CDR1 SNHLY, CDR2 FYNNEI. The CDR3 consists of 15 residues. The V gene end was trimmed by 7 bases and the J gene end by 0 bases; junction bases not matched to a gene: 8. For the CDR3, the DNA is TGTGCCAGCAAACGTTATGGGGGGGACCAAGAGACCCAGTACTTC. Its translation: CASKRYGGDQETQYF.

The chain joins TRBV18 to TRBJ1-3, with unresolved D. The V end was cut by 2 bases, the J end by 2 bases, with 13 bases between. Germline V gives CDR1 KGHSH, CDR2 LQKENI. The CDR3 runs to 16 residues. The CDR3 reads CASSPAAPGTGNTIYF. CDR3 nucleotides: TGTGCCAGCTCACCAGCAGCCCCGGGCACTGGAAACACCATATATTTT.

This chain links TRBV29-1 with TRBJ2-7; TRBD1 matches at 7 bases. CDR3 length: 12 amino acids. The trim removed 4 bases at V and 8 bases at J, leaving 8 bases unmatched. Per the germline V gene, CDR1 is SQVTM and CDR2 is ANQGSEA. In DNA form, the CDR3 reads TGCAGCGTTGTGACAGGGCTGGATAAGCAGTACGTC. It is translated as CSVVTGLDKQYV.

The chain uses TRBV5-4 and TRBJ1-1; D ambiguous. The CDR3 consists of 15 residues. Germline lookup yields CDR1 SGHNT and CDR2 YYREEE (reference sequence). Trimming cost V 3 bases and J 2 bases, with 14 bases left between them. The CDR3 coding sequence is TGTGCCAGCAGCTCCCCCGGCGCATTCAACACTGAAGCTTTCTTT. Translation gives CASSSPGAFNTEAFF.

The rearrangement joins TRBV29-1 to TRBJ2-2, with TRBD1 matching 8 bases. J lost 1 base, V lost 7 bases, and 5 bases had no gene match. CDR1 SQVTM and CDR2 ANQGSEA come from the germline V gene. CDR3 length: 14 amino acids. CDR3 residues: CSADRGVNTGELFF. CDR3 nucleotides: TGCAGCGCCGACAGGGGTGTGAACACCGGGGAGCTGTTTTTT.

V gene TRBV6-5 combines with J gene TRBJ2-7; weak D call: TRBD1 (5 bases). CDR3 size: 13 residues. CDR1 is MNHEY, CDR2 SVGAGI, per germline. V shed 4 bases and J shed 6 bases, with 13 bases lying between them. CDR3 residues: CASSFLRAGEQYV. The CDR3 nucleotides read TGTGCCAGCAGTTTCCTCAGGGCAGGCGAGCAGTACGTC.

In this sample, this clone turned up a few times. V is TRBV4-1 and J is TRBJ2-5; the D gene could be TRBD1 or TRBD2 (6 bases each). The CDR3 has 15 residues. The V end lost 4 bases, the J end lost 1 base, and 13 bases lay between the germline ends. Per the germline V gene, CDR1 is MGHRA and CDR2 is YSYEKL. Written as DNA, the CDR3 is TGCGCCAGCAGCCGCATGAGGGGGGTCCAAGAGACCCAGTACTTC. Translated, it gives CASSRMRGVQETQYF.

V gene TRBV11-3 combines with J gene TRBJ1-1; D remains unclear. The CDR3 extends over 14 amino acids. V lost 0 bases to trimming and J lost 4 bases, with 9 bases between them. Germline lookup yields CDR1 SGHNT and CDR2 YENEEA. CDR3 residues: CASSLDRGSTEAFF. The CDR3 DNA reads TGTGCCAGCAGCTTAGATCGCGGGAGCACTGAAGCTTTCTTT.

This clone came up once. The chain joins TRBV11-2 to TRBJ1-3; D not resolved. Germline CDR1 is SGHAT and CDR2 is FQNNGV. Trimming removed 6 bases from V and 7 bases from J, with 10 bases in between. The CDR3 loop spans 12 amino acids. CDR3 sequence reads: CASSFEGNTIYF. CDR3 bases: TGTGCCAGCAGTTTCGAGGGTAACACCATATATTTT.